The TCR beta chain described here comes from a study of CD8 T cells in ankylosing spondylitis (dated by TCRdb to about 2017). Looking at the study overall: The study profiled T cell receptor beta repertoires in healthy donors and ankylosing spondylitis patients to find disease-linked TCR variants. The full study cohort was made up of roughly 25 ankylosing spondylitis patients and 95 to 130 healthy donors. Peripheral blood was sampled, and synovial fluid was also collected from ankylosing spondylitis patients.

Note on this clonotype: Its antigen remains undetermined. Base qualities are not at hand, and no much larger clone is one base apart.

The germline V gene provides CDR1 MNHNS and CDR2 SASEGT. V loses 6 bases of germline sequence and J loses 4 bases, and the interval between the two ends is 13 bases. Reading from cysteine to phenylalanine, the CDR3 counts 14 amino acids. The read is trimmed to its CDR3 DNA, 42 bases read in frame from base 1. Broad study findings and their caveats: A TCR beta motif of 7 or 8 highly homologous amino acid variants appeared characteristic of blood from ankylosing spondylitis patients. Some motif variants were previously reported in synovial fluid and blood of reactive arthritis patients, suggesting common disease-initiation mechanisms. In peripheral blood, the disease-linked clones were found at relatively low frequencies and had a CD8+ phenotype. Significant enrichment of the disease-linked clones was reported in matched synovial fluid samples from ankylosing spondylitis patients.

The listed sequencing device is Illumina HiSeq 2500. TCR beta libraries were prepared by quantitative 5'-RACE with molecular barcodes. The authors' analysis ran thus. To identify disease-linked TCR variants, a new computational method was used, one built on a probabilistic model of VDJ rearrangement. The public reads were reprocessed in TCRdb via fastp at Q25 and MiXCR, keeping in-frame beta chains. Merged by CDR3 protein, the rows form single entries marked with the most common genes and DNA. TCRdb's processing, not the authors' own work, is the source of the V and J calls. The sample table records roughly 370,000 distinct CDR3 sequences; under 25% of these occur just once. The top ten hold roughly a sixth of the sample.

This sequence uses TRBV6-1 and TRBJ2-1; TRBD1 might be the D gene, on 5 matching bases. The TCR originated in a male donor with ankylosing spondylitis. The sequenced sample consisted of blood, either unsorted or a sorted T cell fraction (not recorded which). CDR3 protein: CASRGVTVYNEQFF. Read as DNA, the sequence is TGTGCCAGCAGAGGGGTTACAGTGTACAATGAGCAGTTCTTC.